The clone carrying this T cell receptor (beta chain) has just a few counts. The antigen remains undetermined. The data were taken from a study of T-cell reconstitution after alpha-beta-depleted transplantation in children. Findings of the study overall: Diversity of TCRbeta at day 60 was high in some patients, arising from surviving recipient T cells and thymic progenitors. After one year, T-cell counts and TCRbeta diversity mostly came from new T cells. Several hundred expanded graft clones reportedly supplied alpha-beta T cells about two months after transplant.

The CDR3 extends over 15 amino acids. Trimming removed 0 bases from V and 2 bases from J, with 12 bases in between. Germline CDR1 is SGHRS and CDR2 is YFSETQ. Preparation of the TCRbeta library involved a method that used unique molecular identifiers. TCRdb recomputed calls from the PCR reads with MiXCR, one row per CDR3 protein. The data show 500,000 to 650,000 distinct CDR3 sequences, with 10% to 15% seen just once and 2.2% held by the top ten. The TCR was taken from a male patient aged 10 to 17 who had a stem cell transplant for acute myeloid leukemia, so the T cells may come from the graft donor. V is TRBV5-1 and J is TRBJ2-7; D is tentatively TRBD1 or TRBD2 (5 bases each). The sequenced sample was PBMCs, mostly from graft donor cells, obtained 360 days after TCRalphabeta/CD19-depleted stem cell transplant. The CDR3 nucleotides read TGCGCCAGCAGCTTGGGAGGGACGGCAACCTACGAGCAGTACTTC. Translating gives CASSLGGTATYEQYF.